This T cell receptor (beta chain) appears in the sequencing data of a study of cytomegalovirus exposure and HLA in healthy donors. The study's findings and limits: Later, TCR association rates were found to vary by HLA locus, highest for DRB1 and lowest for HLA-C. About 150 TCR beta chains were listed as cytomegalovirus-associated.

The PCR had 60 Vbeta and 13 Jbeta primers. Profiling relied on immunoSEQ multiplex PCR, and the TCRdb table lists in-frame clones only, not all of them. The table lists approximately 100,000 clones, roughly 69% of them singletons. A remark on this clone: Its antigen is not known.

This CDR3 contains 14 residues. V lost 0 bases to trimming and J lost 1 base, with 7 bases between them. The V gene's germline CDR1 is SGHRS and CDR2 YFSETQ. This receptor was taken from a man aged 45-65 years in good health and CMV-seropositive. The sequenced sample consisted of PBMCs. The chain joins TRBV5-1 to TRBJ2-5, with D maybe TRBD2 (6 bases). Here the CDR3 reads CASSLGDFQETQYF. DNA of the CDR3: TGCGCCAGCAGCTTGGGGGACTTCCAAGAGACCCAGTACTTC.